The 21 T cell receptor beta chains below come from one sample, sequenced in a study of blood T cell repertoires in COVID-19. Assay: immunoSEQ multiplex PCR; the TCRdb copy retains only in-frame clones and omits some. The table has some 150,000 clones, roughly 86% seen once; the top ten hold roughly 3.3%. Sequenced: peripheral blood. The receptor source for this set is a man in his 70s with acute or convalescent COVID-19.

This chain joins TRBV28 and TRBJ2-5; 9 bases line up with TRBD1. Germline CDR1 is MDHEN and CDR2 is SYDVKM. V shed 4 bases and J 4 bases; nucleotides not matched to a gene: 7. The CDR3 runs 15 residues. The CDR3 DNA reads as TGTGCCAGCAGTTCCACACCGGGACAGGGAGAGACCCAGTACTTC. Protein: CASSSTPGQGETQYF.

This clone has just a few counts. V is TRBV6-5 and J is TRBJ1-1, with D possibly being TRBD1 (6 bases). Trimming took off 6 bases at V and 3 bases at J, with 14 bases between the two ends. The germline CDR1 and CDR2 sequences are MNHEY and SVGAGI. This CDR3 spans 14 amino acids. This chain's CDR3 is CASRGQIPYTEAFF. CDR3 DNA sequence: TGTGCCAGCAGAGGACAGATTCCGTACACTGAAGCTTTCTTT.

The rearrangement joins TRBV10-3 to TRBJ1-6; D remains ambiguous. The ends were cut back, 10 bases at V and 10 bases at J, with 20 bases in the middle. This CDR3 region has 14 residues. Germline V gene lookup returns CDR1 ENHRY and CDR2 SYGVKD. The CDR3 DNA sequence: TGTGCCACGCTAGCGACTGTTCCAGGCTCACCCCTCCACTTT. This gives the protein CATLATVPGSPLHF.

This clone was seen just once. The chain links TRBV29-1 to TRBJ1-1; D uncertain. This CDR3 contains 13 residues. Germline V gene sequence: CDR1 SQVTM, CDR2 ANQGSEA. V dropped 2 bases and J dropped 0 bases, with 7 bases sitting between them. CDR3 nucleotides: TGCAGCGTTGAAACAGCCATGAACACTGAAGCTTTCTTT. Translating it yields CSVETAMNTEAFF.

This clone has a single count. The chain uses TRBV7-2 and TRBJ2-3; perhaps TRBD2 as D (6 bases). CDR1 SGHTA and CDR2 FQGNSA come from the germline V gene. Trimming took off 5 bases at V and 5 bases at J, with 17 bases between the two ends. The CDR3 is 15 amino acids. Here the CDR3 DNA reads TGTGCCAGCAGCCCCTTAGCGGTGGGGGGAGATACGCAGTATTTT. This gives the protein CASSPLAVGGDTQYF.

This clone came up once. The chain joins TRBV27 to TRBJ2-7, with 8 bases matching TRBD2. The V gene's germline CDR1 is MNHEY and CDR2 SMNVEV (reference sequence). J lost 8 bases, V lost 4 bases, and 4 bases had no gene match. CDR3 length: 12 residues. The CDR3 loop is CASSYSGTQQYF. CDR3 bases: TGTGCCAGCAGTTATAGCGGGACCCAGCAGTACTTC.

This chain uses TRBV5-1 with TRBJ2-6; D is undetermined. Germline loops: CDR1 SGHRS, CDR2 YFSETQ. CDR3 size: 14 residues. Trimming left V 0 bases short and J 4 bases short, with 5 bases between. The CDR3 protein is CASSLVSGANVLTF. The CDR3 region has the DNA TGCGCCAGCAGCTTGGTGTCGGGGGCCAACGTCCTGACTTTC.

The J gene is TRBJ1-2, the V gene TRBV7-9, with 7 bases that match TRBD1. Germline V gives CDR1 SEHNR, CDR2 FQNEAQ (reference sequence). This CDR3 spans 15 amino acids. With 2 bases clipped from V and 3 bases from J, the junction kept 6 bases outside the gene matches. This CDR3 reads CASSLPVQGDYGYTF. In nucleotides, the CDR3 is TGTGCCAGCAGCTTACCCGTCCAGGGGGACTATGGCTACACCTTC.

The DNA for the CDR3 is TGTGCCAGCAGCCCGACAGCGCAAGAGACCCAGTACTTC. It translates to CASSPTAQETQYF. The rearrangement links TRBV7-3 to TRBJ2-5; D is possibly TRBD1 (5 bases). Germline CDR1 is SGHTA and CDR2 is FQGTGA. CDR3 size: 13 residues. V lost 5 bases and J lost 2, with 9 bases in between.

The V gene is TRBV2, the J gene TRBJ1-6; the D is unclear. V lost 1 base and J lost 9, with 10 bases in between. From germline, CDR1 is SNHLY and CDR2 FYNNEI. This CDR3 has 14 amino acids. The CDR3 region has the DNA TGTGCCAGCAGTGAAGGGGAGGGATTTTCACCCCTCCACTTT. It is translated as CASSEGEGFSPLHF.

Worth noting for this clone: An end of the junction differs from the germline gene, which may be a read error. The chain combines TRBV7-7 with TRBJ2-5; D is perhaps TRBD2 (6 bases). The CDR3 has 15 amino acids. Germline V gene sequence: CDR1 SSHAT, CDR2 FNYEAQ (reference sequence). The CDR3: CASSLRLGGGGTQYF. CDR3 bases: TGTGCTAGCAGCTTACGTTTGGGAGGTGGCGGGACCCAGTACTTC.

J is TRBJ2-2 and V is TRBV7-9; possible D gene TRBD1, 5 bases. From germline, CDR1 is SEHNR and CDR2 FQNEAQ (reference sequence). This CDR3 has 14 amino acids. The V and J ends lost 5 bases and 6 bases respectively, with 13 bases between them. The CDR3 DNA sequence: TGTGCCAGCAGCCCTACAGGTTACGCCGGGGAGCTGTTTTTT. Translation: CASSPTGYAGELFF.

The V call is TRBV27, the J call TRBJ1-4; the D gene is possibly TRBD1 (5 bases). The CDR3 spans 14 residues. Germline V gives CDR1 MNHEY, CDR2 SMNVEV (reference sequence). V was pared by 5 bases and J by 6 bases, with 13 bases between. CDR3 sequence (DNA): TGTGCCAGCAGTCGGAGGGGAGGGGATGAAAAACTGTTTTTT. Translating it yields CASSRRGGDEKLFF.

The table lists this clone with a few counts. The CDR3 reads CASSLPSGGAETQYF. CDR3 DNA: TGTGCCAGCAGCTTGCCTAGCGGGGGGGCAGAGACCCAGTACTTC. The rearrangement links TRBV5-4 to TRBJ2-5, with 12 bases identical to TRBD2. The junction had 2 bases not matched to a gene; V was cut back by 1 base and J by 4 bases. CDR3 length: 15 residues. Germline values: CDR1 SGHNT, CDR2 YYREEE (reference sequence).

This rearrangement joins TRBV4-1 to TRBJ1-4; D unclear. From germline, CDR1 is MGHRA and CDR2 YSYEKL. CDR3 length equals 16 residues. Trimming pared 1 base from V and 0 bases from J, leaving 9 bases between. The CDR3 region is CASSQVIVATNEKLFF. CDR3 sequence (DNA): TGCGCCAGCAGCCAAGTAATCGTAGCAACTAATGAAAAACTGTTTTTT.

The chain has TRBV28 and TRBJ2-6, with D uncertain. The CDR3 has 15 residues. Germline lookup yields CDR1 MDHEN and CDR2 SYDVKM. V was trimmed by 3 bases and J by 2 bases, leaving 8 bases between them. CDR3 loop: CASSFLAPGANVLTF. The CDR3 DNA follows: TGTGCCAGCAGTTTTCTGGCTCCTGGGGCCAACGTCCTGACTTTC.

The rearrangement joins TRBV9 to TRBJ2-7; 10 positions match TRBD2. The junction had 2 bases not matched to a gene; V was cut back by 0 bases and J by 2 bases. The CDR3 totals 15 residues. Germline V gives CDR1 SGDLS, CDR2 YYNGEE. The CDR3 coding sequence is TGTGCCAGCAGCGTAGAAGCGGGAGGGACCTACGAGCAGTACTTC. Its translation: CASSVEAGGTYEQYF.

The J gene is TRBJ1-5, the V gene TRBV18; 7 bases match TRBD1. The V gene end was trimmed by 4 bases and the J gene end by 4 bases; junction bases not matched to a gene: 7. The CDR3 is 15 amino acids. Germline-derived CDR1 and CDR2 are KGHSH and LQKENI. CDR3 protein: CASSRGQSPNQPQHF. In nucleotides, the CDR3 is TGTGCCAGCTCACGGGGACAGTCTCCTAATCAGCCCCAGCATTTT.

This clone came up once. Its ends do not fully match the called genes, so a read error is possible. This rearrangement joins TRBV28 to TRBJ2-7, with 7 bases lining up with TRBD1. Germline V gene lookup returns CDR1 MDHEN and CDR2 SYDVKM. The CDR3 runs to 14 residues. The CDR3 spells CASSQIGGSNEQYF. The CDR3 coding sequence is TGTGCCAGCAGTCAAATAGGGGGCTCCAACGAGCAGTACTTC.

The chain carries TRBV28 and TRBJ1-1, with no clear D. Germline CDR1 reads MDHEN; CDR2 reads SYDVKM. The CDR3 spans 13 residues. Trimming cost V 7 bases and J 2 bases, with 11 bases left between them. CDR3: CASTRQTNTEAFF. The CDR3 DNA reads TGTGCCAGCACGAGACAAACTAACACTGAAGCTTTCTTT.

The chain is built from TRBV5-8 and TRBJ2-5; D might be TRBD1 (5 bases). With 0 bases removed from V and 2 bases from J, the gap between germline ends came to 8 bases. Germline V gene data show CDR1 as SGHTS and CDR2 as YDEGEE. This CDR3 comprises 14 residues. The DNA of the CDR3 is TGTGCCAGCAGCTTGGGACAGCTACAAGAGACCCAGTACTTC. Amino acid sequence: CASSLGQLQETQYF.